The clone carrying this TCR beta chain was detected ten times or more. The target antigen is unknown. The V gene end was trimmed by 1 base and the J gene end by 3 bases; junction bases not matched to a gene: 5. Germline assignment: CDR1 SGHVS and CDR2 FNYEAQ. This CDR3 contains 15 residues. Libraries were prepared by immunoSEQ multiplex PCR; TCRdb keeps only in-frame clonotypes and omits some of them. The sample contains some 23,000 clones, none of them singletons. This sample stems from a study of T cells after posttransplantation cyclophosphamide. Study conclusions and caveats: TRB overlap between skin or GI tissue T cells and blood was limited.

Cyclophosphamide on days +3 and +4 followed busulfan-fludarabine conditioning and a marrow graft. This TCR was recovered from a male patient in his late teens or twenties who received an allogeneic stem cell transplant from a related donor, was CMV-positive, and had no GVHD. These T cells may partly come from the graft donor. The material sequenced was PBMCs, taken after allogeneic stem cell transplant with posttransplant cyclophosphamide. The chain uses TRBV7-6 and TRBJ1-1; 7 bases line up with TRBD1. Here the CDR3 DNA reads TGTGCCAGCAGCTTAGACTCAGGGGGGTACACTGAAGCTTTCTTT. This codes for CASSLDSGGYTEAFF.